This entry lists 17 T cell receptor beta chains sequenced from one sample in a study of OX40 agonist ivuxolimab in advanced cancers. The repertoire was sequenced with immunoSEQ multiplex PCR; TCRdb's copy has only in-frame clones and lacks some. The data contain 60,000 to 65,000 clones, 85% to 90% of them seen just once; the ten biggest clones take up about 10%. The sequencing here drew on CD4+ or CD8+ T cells sorted from blood, taken in a trial of the OX40 agonist ivuxolimab. The receptors come from an adult with an advanced solid tumor such as melanoma, head and neck, liver or kidney cancer.

This chain links TRBV10-3 with TRBJ2-7, with TRBD1 as a possible D gene (6 bases). V lost 7 bases and J 6 bases, leaving 22 bases between the germline ends. Germline loops: CDR1 ENHRY, CDR2 SYGVKD. The CDR3 has 15 amino acids. CDR3 nucleotides: TGTGCCATCACCACAGGGAGAGGAGGAGCTCCCGAGCAGTACTTC. Translated: CAITTGRGGAPEQYF.

This CDR3 reads CASTHTFVRSEEAFF. DNA of the CDR3: TGTGCCAGTACCCACACGTTCGTGAGGTCGGAGGAAGCTTTCTTT. The rearrangement links TRBV19 to TRBJ1-1; D call uncertain. The CDR3 loop spans 15 amino acids. CDR1 and CDR2 from the germline V gene are LNHDA and SQIVND (reference sequence). V lost 7 bases and J 8 bases, leaving 23 bases between the germline ends.

V usage is TRBV28 and J usage is TRBJ1-1, with TRBD1 identical over 8 bases. CDR1 is MDHEN and CDR2 is SYDVKM in the germline V gene. V shed 3 bases, J shed 4 bases, and the junction held 10 bases outside the gene matches. The CDR3 contains 16 residues. This chain's CDR3 is CASSFEPGGVGTEAFF. The CDR3 nucleotides read TGTGCCAGCAGTTTCGAGCCAGGGGGCGTTGGCACTGAAGCTTTCTTT.

This chain uses TRBV5-1 with TRBJ2-1; the match to TRBD2 covers 10 bases. Per germline, CDR1 SGHRS and CDR2 YFSETQ. The ends lost 3 bases at V and 6 bases at J; junction bases unmatched: 12. The CDR3 length is 17 residues. CDR3 in DNA: TGCGCCAGCAGCTCCCCGTTAGCGGGAGGTCTAACCAATGAGCAGTTCTTC. It codes for CASSSPLAGGLTNEQFF.

This chain uses TRBV5-5 with TRBJ2-3; 9 bases line up with TRBD1. This CDR3 is built from 14 residues. Germline V gene data show CDR1 as SGHKS and CDR2 as YYEKEE (reference sequence). V shed 4 bases and J 3 bases; nucleotides not matched to a gene: 3. In nucleotides, the CDR3 is TGTGCCAGCAGCCAGACAGGGGGGACAGATACGCAGTATTTT. Translating it yields CASSQTGGTDTQYF.

The sample holds a few counts of this clone. The V gene is TRBV5-1, the J gene TRBJ1-3; D gene uncertain. The CDR3 contains 15 residues. The V end lost 4 bases, the J end lost 1 base, and 12 bases lay between the germline ends. Germline values: CDR1 SGHRS, CDR2 YFSETQ. The CDR3 reads CASSADQASGNTIYF. CDR3 bases: TGCGCCAGCAGCGCCGATCAGGCGTCTGGAAACACCATATATTTT.

Notes on this clone: The junction does not match germline at one end; this may be a read error. The CDR3 reads CASSPNLAELYF. The CDR3 DNA follows: TGCGCCAGCAGCCCCAACCTAGCGGAGCTGTACTTC. The chain joins TRBV5-1 to TRBJ2-7, with TRBD2 matching 7 bases. Per the germline V gene, CDR1 is SGHRS and CDR2 is YFSETQ. The CDR3 consists of 12 residues.

The chain employs TRBV21-1 and TRBJ1-1; TRBD1 is the table's D call and was not checked against the DNA. TRBV21-1 is given as a pseudogene. The CDR3 runs to 16 residues. CDR3 amino acids: CASSKVRGRKNTEAFF. The CDR3 nucleotides read TGTGCCAGCAGCAAAGTGAGGGGGCGCAAGAACACTGAAGCTTTCTTT.

V gene TRBV7-3 combines with J gene TRBJ1-1; D is unclear. CDR3 length: 16 amino acids. V was clipped by 4 bases and J by 2 bases, with 17 bases between them. The germline V gene encodes CDR1 SGHTA and CDR2 FQGTGA. CDR3 protein: CASSSTSRGNNTEAFF. Written as DNA, the CDR3 is TGTGCCAGCAGCTCAACCTCGAGAGGGAACAACACTGAAGCTTTCTTT.

The rearrangement links TRBV5-1 to TRBJ1-2, with D possibly matching TRBD1 (5 bases). V shed 2 bases and J shed 8 bases, with 10 bases lying between them. Looked up from germline, CDR1 is SGHRS and CDR2 is YFSETQ. This CDR3 has 12 residues. CDR3 loop: CASSLDRRGYTF. As DNA, the CDR3 is TGCGCCAGCAGCTTAGACAGAAGGGGCTACACCTTC.

This clone was observed a few times. J is TRBJ2-1 and V is TRBV5-4; D is unresolved. Deletions cut 4 bases from V and 7 bases from J, with 18 bases between. This CDR3 has 15 amino acids. CDR1 and CDR2 from the germline V gene are SGHNT and YYREEE (reference sequence). As DNA, the CDR3 is TGTGCCAGCAGCCCGGCTGGGGTCCAAGGGAATGAGCAGTTCTTC. This codes for CASSPAGVQGNEQFF. Supplemented by reference TRBV5-4 and TRBJ2-1, the full variable domain reads ETGVTQSPTHLIKTRGQQVTLRCSSQSGHNTVSWYQQALGQGPQFIFQYYREEENGRGNFPPRFSGLQFPNYSSELNVNALELDDSALYLCASSPAGVQGNEQFFGPGTRLTVL.

This rearrangement joins TRBV6-5 to TRBJ2-5, with D unresolved. The CDR3 has 11 amino acids. Trimming removed 2 bases from V and 2 bases from J, with 0 bases in between. From germline, CDR1 is MNHEY and CDR2 SVGAGI. CDR3 sequence: CASSYQETQYF. The CDR3 DNA is TGTGCCAGCAGTTACCAAGAGACCCAGTACTTC.

This chain joins TRBV5-6 and TRBJ2-5, with D uncertain. Germline assignment: CDR1 SGHDT and CDR2 YYEEEE. The V and J ends lost 0 bases and 5 bases respectively, with 8 bases between them. This CDR3 is built from 13 residues. CDR3 DNA sequence: TGTGCCAGCAGCTTGGGGACCTGGGAGACCCAGTACTTC. It specifies CASSLGTWETQYF.

V usage is TRBV4-1 and J usage is TRBJ2-3; 9 nucleotides match TRBD2. Trimming cost V 3 bases and J 7 bases; bases outside gene matches: 11. The CDR3 runs to 16 residues. Germline CDR1 reads MGHRA; CDR2 reads YSYEKL. CDR3 sequence (DNA): TGCGCCAGCAGCCAGCCTGGAGCACTAGCGGGCTATACGCAGTATTTT. It is translated as CASSQPGALAGYTQYF.

In this sample, this clone turned up once. The chain uses TRBV11-2 and TRBJ2-1; 10 bases align to TRBD2. CDR3 size: 16 residues. V lost 6 bases and J lost 1; bases outside the gene matches: 6. CDR1 and CDR2 from the germline V gene are SGHAT and FQNNGV. The CDR3 DNA reads as TGTGCCAGCAGGCCAATAGCGGGAGGATCCTACAATGAGCAGTTCTTC. Its protein product is CASRPIAGGSYNEQFF.

Regarding this clone: At one end, the junction sequence differs from germline, possibly due to a read error. The chain recombines TRBV7-7 with TRBJ1-4; D is uncertain. The CDR3 is made up of 13 amino acids. Germline CDR1 SSHAT, CDR2 FNYEAQ (reference sequence). The CDR3 nucleotides are TGTGCTAGCAGCTCGAACATTAGGGAAAAACTGTTTTTT. The encoded protein is CASSSNIREKLFF.

V is TRBV28 and J is TRBJ1-3; D remains unclear. Between the trimmed V and J ends, which lost 2 bases and 7 bases, there was a span of 9 bases. Germline CDR1 and CDR2: MDHEN and SYDVKM. This CDR3 is 13 amino acids long. CDR3 coding DNA: TGTGCCAGCAGTTTAGCTGTCAGGAACACCATATATTTT. Its translation: CASSLAVRNTIYF.